Below, 18 T cell receptor beta chains from the same sample are listed, as sequenced in a study of a mutant IDH1 vaccine in newly diagnosed glioma. Profiling relied on immunoSEQ multiplex PCR, and the TCRdb table lists in-frame clones only, not all of them. The sample lists 45,000 to 65,000 clones; approximately 78% were seen once. Documented time point: week 23, last vaccination. Vaccine doses each comprised 300 ug of mutant IDH1 20-mer peptide, with topical imiquimod. These TCRs' antigens remain unknown. Sequencing used PBMCs, obtained from a glioma patient whose treatment included an IDH1 peptide vaccine. The receptors were sampled from a woman aged 35 to 49 with glioma. Some clones in this sample may be carry-over from other donors' samples.

CDR3 DNA sequence: TGTGCCAGCAGCTTTACCGGGAACAACAGGGGTGAGCAGTTCTTC. Translating gives CASSFTGNNRGEQFF. The chain uses TRBV7-3 and TRBJ2-1; TRBD1 matches 7 bases. The CDR3 has 15 amino acids. Germline CDR1 SGHTA, CDR2 FQGTGA. V shed 3 bases, J shed 9 bases, and the junction held 11 bases outside the gene matches. Full variable domain (remainder filled in from reference TRBV7-3 and TRBJ2-1): GAGVSQTPSNKVTEKGKYVELRCDPISGHTALYWYRQSLGQGPEFLIYFQGTGAADDSGLPNDRFFAVRPEGSVSTLKIQRTERGDSAVYLCASSFTGNNRGEQFFGPGTRLTVL.

The gene calls are TRBV11-2 and TRBJ1-1; D not certain. There are 15 residues in the CDR3. CDR1 and CDR2 from the germline V gene are SGHAT and FQNNGV. V was clipped by 6 bases and J by 1 base, with 15 bases between them. DNA for the CDR3: TGTGCCAGCAGGTTGGTGCTCGGAGGGAACACTGAAGCTTTCTTT. Translation gives CASRLVLGGNTEAFF.

The chain's CDR3 is CASSQDFPTYEQYF. The DNA for the CDR3 is TGCGCCAGCAGCCAAGATTTCCCAACCTACGAGCAGTACTTC. The genes are TRBV4-3 and TRBJ2-7; no clear D. Germline CDR1 LGHNA, CDR2 YSLEER. The CDR3 is 14 residues long. Trimming pared 0 bases from V and 2 bases from J, leaving 8 bases between.

The chain uses TRBV7-8 and TRBJ2-7, with D perhaps given as TRBD1 or TRBD2 (5 bases each). The CDR3 is made up of 11 amino acids. Germline values: CDR1 SGHVS, CDR2 FQNEAQ. V lost 5 bases and J 10 bases, leaving 12 bases between the germline ends. The CDR3 loop reads CASSTMGPQYF. In DNA form, the CDR3 reads TGTGCCAGCAGCACGATGGGACCCCAGTACTTC.

The chain couples TRBV7-2 to TRBJ2-5; 10 nucleotides agree with TRBD2. CDR1 is SGHTA and CDR2 is FQGNSA in the germline V gene. The J segment lost 2 bases and the V segment lost 4 bases, leaving 4 bases of the junction unmatched. CDR3 size: 15 residues. CDR3 region: CASSSRTSGQETQYF. The CDR3 DNA reads TGTGCCAGCAGCTCAAGGACTAGCGGACAAGAGACCCAGTACTTC.

The V and J genes are TRBV27 and TRBJ1-2; D remains unclear. The CDR3 runs to 15 residues. Trimming removed 7 bases at V and 0 bases at J, with 15 bases between. Germline CDR1 MNHEY, CDR2 SMNVEV (reference sequence). The CDR3 bases are TGTGCCAGCAAGGCTAAGGTTGGGACTAACTATGGCTACACCTTC. Amino acids: CASKAKVGTNYGYTF.

This sequence joins TRBV18 and TRBJ1-2; maybe TRBD1 (5 bases). This CDR3 has 13 residues. Trimming pared 3 bases from V and 6 bases from J, leaving 11 bases between. The germline gives CDR1 KGHSH, CDR2 LQKENI. CDR3 sequence (DNA): TGTGCCAGCTCACCCCGGAGGGACGATGGCTACACCTTC. Amino acid sequence: CASSPRRDDGYTF.

This sequence joins TRBV5-5 and TRBJ1-2, with D possibly TRBD1 on 5 matching bases. Germline V gives CDR1 SGHKS, CDR2 YYEKEE (reference sequence). V dropped 1 base and J dropped 1 base, with 11 bases sitting between them. The CDR3 consists of 15 residues. The CDR3 DNA is TGTGCCAGCAGCTTGACGACAGTTTTTAACTATGGCTACACCTTC. Its protein is CASSLTTVFNYGYTF.

The gene calls are TRBV7-9 and TRBJ2-1, with TRBD1 identical over 10 bases. Germline-derived CDR1 and CDR2 are SEHNR and FQNEAQ (reference sequence). The CDR3 runs 16 residues. J was trimmed by 6 bases and V by 5 bases; bases with no gene match: 10. Here the CDR3 DNA reads TGTGCCAGCAGCCGCCCCGACAGGGGGCGTTTCAATGAGCAGTTCTTC. Translation: CASSRPDRGRFNEQFF.

The rearrangement uses TRBV5-8 and TRBJ1-1; 7 nucleotides line up with TRBD1. CDR3 size: 17 residues. From germline, CDR1 is SGHTS and CDR2 YDEGEE. V was clipped by 0 bases and J by 4 bases; unmatched bases: 12. For the CDR3, the DNA is TGTGCCAGCAGCTTGGTCGCGGGTACAGGGGAGGGCACTGAAGCTTTCTTT. Translating it yields CASSLVAGTGEGTEAFF.

The gene calls are TRBV19 and TRBJ1-2; possibly TRBD1 for D (5 bases). The CDR3 has 13 amino acids. Germline V gene data show CDR1 as LNHDA and CDR2 as SQIVND (reference sequence). The V and J ends lost 6 bases and 8 bases respectively, with 16 bases between them. CDR3 in DNA: TGTGCCAGTAGCCACGACGGGACGGCGGGCTACACCTTC. As protein: CASSHDGTAGYTF.

This clone turned up a few times. This chain connects TRBV5-1 to TRBJ2-2; D may be TRBD1 (6 bases). The CDR3 has 14 amino acids. CDR1 and CDR2 from the germline V gene are SGHRS and YFSETQ. The germline V and J ends were trimmed by 4 bases and 4 bases, with 11 bases remaining between them. The CDR3 is CASSGNRVTGELFF. CDR3 DNA sequence: TGCGCCAGCAGCGGCAACAGGGTCACCGGGGAGCTGTTTTTT.

The chain employs TRBV30 and TRBJ1-2, with D unclear. The germline CDR1 and CDR2 sequences are GTSNPN and SVGIG (reference sequence). The CDR3 covers 11 residues. The V gene lost 0 bases and the J gene lost 4 bases, with 3 bases spanning the gap. CDR3 in DNA: TGTGCCTGGAGTGTAGTCTATGGCTACACCTTC. The encoded protein is CAWSVVYGYTF.

This clone came up a few times. V usage is TRBV7-2 and J usage is TRBJ2-7; maybe TRBD1 (6 bases). CDR3 length: 13 amino acids. V was pared by 3 bases and J by 7 bases, with 13 bases between. Germline assignment: CDR1 SGHTA and CDR2 FQGNSA. The DNA of the CDR3 is TGTGCCAGCAGCTTGACAGGTTTCAGGGAGCAGTACTTC. Encoded protein: CASSLTGFREQYF.

CDR3 amino acids: CASSYSGTGANVLTF. CDR3 bases: TGTGCCAGCAGTTACTCGGGAACTGGGGCCAACGTCCTGACTTTC. This rearrangement joins TRBV6-5 to TRBJ2-6; no clear D gene. CDR3 length equals 15 residues. Trimming cost V 0 bases and J 2 bases, with 5 bases left between them. The germline gives CDR1 MNHEY, CDR2 SVGAGI.

The chain combines TRBV4-2 with TRBJ1-2; 7 bases line up with TRBD1. The V segment lost 2 bases and the J segment 3 bases; nucleotides outside the gene matches: 6. The CDR3 covers 15 residues. The V gene's germline CDR1 is LGHNA and CDR2 YNFKEQ. CDR3 sequence: CASSQTGARDYGYTF. CDR3 DNA: TGTGCCAGCAGCCAAACAGGGGCGCGGGACTATGGCTACACCTTC.

V is TRBV10-3 and J is TRBJ2-3; TRBD1 aligns across 7 bases. V shed 4 bases and J 4 bases; nucleotides not matched to a gene: 5. The CDR3 has 14 residues. Germline V gene data show CDR1 as ENHRY and CDR2 as SYGVKD. The CDR3 nucleotides read TGTGCCATCAGTGCGTTTACAGGGGCAGATACGCAGTATTTT. Protein product: CAISAFTGADTQYF.

V and J are TRBV19 and TRBJ2-1; D may be TRBD1 or TRBD2 (5 bases each). There are 13 residues in the CDR3. V gave up 7 bases and J gave up 4 bases, with 11 bases separating them. CDR1 and CDR2 from the germline V gene are LNHDA and SQIVND (reference sequence). The CDR3 region has the DNA TGTGCCAGTAAAAGGGACGGGTACAATGAGCAGTTCTTC. Translating gives CASKRDGYNEQFF.